This T cell receptor (beta chain) was recorded in a study of OX40 agonist ivuxolimab in advanced cancers. Study-level information: The patients received agonistic anti-OX40 (CD134) antibody ivuxolimab. The dose-escalation cohort was about 86% male, with a mean age of around 54 years, ranging about 23 to 79.

The CDR3 spans 13 residues. The germline CDR1 and CDR2 sequences are SGHTS and YDEGEE. The junction had 6 bases not matched to a gene; V was cut back by 5 bases and J by 7 bases. Here immunoSEQ multiplex PCR was the method, and the copy in TCRdb shows in-frame clones only, minus some. Of roughly 40,000 clones listed, over 75% are singletons. General study findings and limits: CD8+ T cells averaged more expanded clones than CD4+. Dose levels from 0.1 to 3.0 mg/kg saw CD4+ and CD8+ blood T cells expand clonally by week 6.

For this clone: Its antigen is still unknown.

The receptor was isolated from an adult with an advanced solid tumor such as melanoma, head and neck, liver or kidney cancer. The rearrangement links TRBV5-8 to TRBJ1-5, with TRBD1 identical over 7 bases. The specimen was CD4+ or CD8+ T cells sorted from blood, collected in a trial of the OX40 agonist ivuxolimab. The CDR3 DNA is TGTGCCAGCAGGGAGGGGGCTGGGCAGCCCCAGCATTTT. It specifies CASREGAGQPQHF.